What follows describes a single T cell receptor (beta chain). The sample comes from a study of blood T cell repertoires in COVID-19. The length of the CDR3 is 15 residues. With V trimmed by 2 bases and J by 10 bases, 10 bases remained unmatched. Germline loops: CDR1 MDHEN, CDR2 SYDVKM. Produced via immunoSEQ multiplex PCR; TCRdb's table is partial and in-frame only. The sample lists fewer than 200,000 clones, around 74% occurring once. The chain employs TRBV28 and TRBJ2-1, with TRBD2 matching 8 bases. Sample: peripheral blood. The source of this sequence is an older woman with COVID-19, enrolled during active disease. CDR3 sequence (DNA): TGTGCCAGCAGTTTACCTCCCGGACGGGGGGGAGAGCAGTTCTTC. Its protein is CASSLPPGRGGEQFF.